This T cell receptor beta chain is drawn from a study of identical twins. Between the trimmed V and J ends, which lost 5 bases and 4 bases, there was a span of 14 bases. CDR1 and CDR2 (germline): MDHEN, SYDVKM. This CDR3 region has 15 residues. In TCRdb, the 5' RACE reads were re-called with MiXCR into one record per CDR3 protein. Counted here are about 500,000 distinct CDR3 sequences, about 13% occurring once; the ten biggest clones make up approximately 1%. This sample was also put to use in a study of yellow fever vaccine responses in identical twins.

The gene calls are TRBV28 and TRBJ1-4; D possibly corresponds to TRBD1 (6 bases). Sequenced input: CD4+ T cells sorted from blood. This clonotype was obtained from a woman between 18 and 29 years old in good health. CDR3 region: CASSPRGSGNEKLFF. The CDR3, as DNA: TGTGCCAGCAGTCCGAGGGGGTCGGGTAATGAAAAACTGTTTTTT.